The clone carrying this T cell receptor beta chain was counted between two and nine times. Its antigen remains unidentified. The CDR3 consists of 14 residues. V dropped 5 bases and J dropped 8 bases, with 18 bases sitting between them. Everyone who donated was a healthy Caucasian. TCRdb re-called the 5' RACE reads through MiXCR, storing one row per CDR3 protein. The sample carries some 730,000 distinct CDR3 sequences, approximately 18% recorded once. These data belong to a study of identical twins. Overall study findings and caveats: Cord blood's abundant beta clonotypes had fewer insertions, unlike memory repertoires. Conclusions relied on cross-sectional statistical analysis, not following the same donors.

A further study also used this sample, focusing on T cells expressing NK-cell markers. That paper adds: Seven sequenced donors out of eight were HCMV-seropositive, one seronegative.

The clonotype was recovered from a young woman in good health. The chain couples TRBV12-3 or TRBV12-4 to TRBJ1-2; D uncertain. Sequencing used PBMCs. CDR3 nucleotide sequence: TGTGCCAGCAGTCCCCGACGTACGCTTAGAGGCTACACCTTC. Residues: CASSPRRTLRGYTF.